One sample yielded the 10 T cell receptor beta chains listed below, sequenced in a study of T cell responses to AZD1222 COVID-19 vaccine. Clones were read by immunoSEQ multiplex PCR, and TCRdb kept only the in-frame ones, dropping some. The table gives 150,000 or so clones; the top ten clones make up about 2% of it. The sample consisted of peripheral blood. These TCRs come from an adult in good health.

The CDR3 protein is CASSLHSGTGSDQPQHF. The DNA of the CDR3 is TGTGCCAGCAGCCTCCATTCCGGGACAGGGTCGGATCAGCCCCAGCATTTT. The chain links TRBV13 to TRBJ1-5; TRBD1 matches 9 bases. The CDR3 is made up of 17 amino acids. Germline V gives CDR1 PRHDT, CDR2 FYEKMQ (reference sequence). V gave up 5 bases and J gave up 5 bases; unmatched junction bases: 13.

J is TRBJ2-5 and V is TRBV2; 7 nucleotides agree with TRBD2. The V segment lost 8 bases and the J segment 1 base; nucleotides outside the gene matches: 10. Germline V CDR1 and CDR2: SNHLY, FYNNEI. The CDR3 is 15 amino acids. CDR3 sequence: CASPPGRGSQETQYF. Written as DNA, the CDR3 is TGTGCCAGCCCCCCGGGGCGGGGGTCCCAAGAGACCCAGTACTTC.

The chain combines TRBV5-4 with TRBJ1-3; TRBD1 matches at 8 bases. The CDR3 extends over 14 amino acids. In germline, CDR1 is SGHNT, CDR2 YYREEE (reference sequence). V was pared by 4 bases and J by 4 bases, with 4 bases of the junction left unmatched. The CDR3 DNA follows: TGTGCCAGCAGCCTCAGGGGGCAAGGAAACACCATATATTTT. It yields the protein CASSLRGQGNTIYF.

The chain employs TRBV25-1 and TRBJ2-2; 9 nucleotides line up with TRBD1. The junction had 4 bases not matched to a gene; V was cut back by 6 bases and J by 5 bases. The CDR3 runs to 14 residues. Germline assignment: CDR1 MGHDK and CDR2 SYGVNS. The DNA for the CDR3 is TGTGCCAGCAGGGGACAGGGCTTGACCGGGGAGCTGTTTTTT. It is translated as CASRGQGLTGELFF.

CDR3 nucleotide sequence: TGTGCCAGTAGTCCCTGGGGACACTCTGGGGCCAACGTCCTGACTTTC. Its translation: CASSPWGHSGANVLTF. The chain couples TRBV19 to TRBJ2-6; D possibly corresponds to TRBD1 (6 bases). V shed 5 bases and J shed 0 bases, with 11 bases lying between them. From germline, CDR1 is LNHDA and CDR2 SQIVND (reference sequence). The CDR3 extends over 16 amino acids. The full variable domain, with the rest looked up from reference TRBV19 and TRBJ2-6, is DGGITQSPKYLFRKEGQNVTLSCEQNLNHDAMYWYRQDPGQGLRLIYYSQIVNDFQKGDIAEGYSVSREKKESFPLTVTSAQKNPTAFYLCASSPWGHSGANVLTFGAGSRLTVL.

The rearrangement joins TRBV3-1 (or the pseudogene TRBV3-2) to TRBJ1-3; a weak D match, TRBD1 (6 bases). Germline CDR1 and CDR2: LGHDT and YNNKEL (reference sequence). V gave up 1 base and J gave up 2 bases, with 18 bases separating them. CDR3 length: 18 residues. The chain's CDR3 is CASSQVRSGGTTGNTIYF. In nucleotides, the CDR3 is TGTGCCAGCAGCCAAGTCCGCAGCGGGGGCACAACTGGAAACACCATATATTTT.

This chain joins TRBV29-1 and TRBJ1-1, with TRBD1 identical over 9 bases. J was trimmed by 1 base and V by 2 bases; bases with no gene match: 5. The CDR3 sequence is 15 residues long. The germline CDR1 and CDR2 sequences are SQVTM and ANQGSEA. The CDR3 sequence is CSVERSGQGNTEAFF. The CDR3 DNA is TGCAGCGTTGAACGGTCGGGACAGGGGAACACTGAAGCTTTCTTT.

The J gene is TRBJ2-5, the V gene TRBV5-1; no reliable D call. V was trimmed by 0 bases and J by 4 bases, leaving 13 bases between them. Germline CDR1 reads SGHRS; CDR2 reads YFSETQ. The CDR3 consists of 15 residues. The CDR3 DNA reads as TGCGCCAGCAGCTTGGTGGGTCCAGGCTTAGAGACCCAGTACTTC. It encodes CASSLVGPGLETQYF.

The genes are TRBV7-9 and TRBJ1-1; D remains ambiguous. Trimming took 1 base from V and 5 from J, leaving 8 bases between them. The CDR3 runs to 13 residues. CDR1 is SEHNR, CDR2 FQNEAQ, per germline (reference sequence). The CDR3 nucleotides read TGTGCCAGCAGCTTAGAGGCAGTAACTGAAGCTTTCTTT. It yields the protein CASSLEAVTEAFF.

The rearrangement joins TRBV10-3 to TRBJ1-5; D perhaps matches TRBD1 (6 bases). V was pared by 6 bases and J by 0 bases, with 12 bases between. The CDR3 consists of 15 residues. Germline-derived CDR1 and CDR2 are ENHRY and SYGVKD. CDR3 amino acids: CAISGDRNSNQPQHF. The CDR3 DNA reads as TGTGCCATCAGCGGTGACAGGAATAGCAATCAGCCCCAGCATTTT.